This T cell receptor beta chain derives from a study of T cell repertoires in cytomegalovirus infection. One entry per CDR3 protein, called by TCRdb with MiXCR from the reads. The sample lists fewer than 350,000 distinct CDR3 sequences; roughly 15% were seen once. V was shortened by 3 bases and J by 4 bases, with 12 bases between the two germline ends. The CDR3 contains 14 residues. The germline CDR1 and CDR2 sequences are SGHAT and FQNNGV. This clonotype was counted many times. As yet, its antigen is unknown. Study findings and constraints: The ex vivo response was dominated by HLA-C-restricted CMV-specific TCR beta clonotypes.

The sequenced sample consisted of PBMCs. This receptor was taken from a human donor in good health (CMV status not recorded). Some clones in this sample may be carry-over from other donors' samples. The chain couples TRBV11-2 to TRBJ1-2; the D is unclear. DNA for the CDR3: TGTGCCAGCAGCTTGGCGGGTATCCCCTATGGCTACACCTTC. It is translated as CASSLAGIPYGYTF.